This passage covers 30 T cell receptor beta chains from one sample sequenced in a study of blood T cells in healthy people across ages. PCR was performed a second time for 7 to 11 cycles using a sample-barcoded 5' primer and a J-beta primer mix. TCRdb independently ran MiXCR on the 5' RACE reads; one entry per CDR3 protein. Of about 570,000 distinct CDR3 sequences listed, 25% to 30% are singletons. The sequenced material came from blood. Source of these receptors: a woman between 65 and 79 years old in good health.

The gene calls are TRBV7-3 and TRBJ1-4; D is unresolved. This CDR3 is 13 amino acids long. Germline CDR1 SGHTA, CDR2 FQGTGA. Deletions cut 1 base from V and 5 bases from J, with 5 bases between. The CDR3 DNA follows: TGTGCCAGCAGCTTAATCAGAAATGAAAAACTGTTTTTT. This encodes CASSLIRNEKLFF. The full variable domain, its missing parts supplied by reference TRBV7-3 and TRBJ1-4, is GAGVSQTPSNKVTEKGKYVELRCDPISGHTALYWYRQSLGQGPEFLIYFQGTGAADDSGLPNDRFFAVRPEGSVSTLKIQRTERGDSAVYLCASSLIRNEKLFFGSGTQLSVL.

This clonotype occurred a few times. The chain links TRBV7-3 to TRBJ2-1; 12 bases are shared with TRBD2. Germline V gene data show CDR1 as SGHTA and CDR2 as FQGTGA. V gave up 5 bases and J gave up 5 bases; unmatched junction bases: 13. The CDR3 runs to 18 residues. CDR3 sequence (DNA): TGTGCCAGCAGCCCCCTAGCGGGGGGGCCGGGACTTGACAATGAGCAGTTCTTC. This translates into CASSPLAGGPGLDNEQFF.

There are many counts of this clonotype. The V call is TRBV7-2, the J call TRBJ2-5; D is perhaps TRBD1 (6 bases). The length of the CDR3 is 12 residues. The germline V and J ends were trimmed by 3 bases and 5 bases, with 7 bases remaining between them. The germline gives CDR1 SGHTA, CDR2 FQGNSA. The DNA of the CDR3 is TGTGCCAGCAGCTTCCAGGGGGAGACCCAGTACTTC. Translated: CASSFQGETQYF.

CDR3 amino acids: CSANPSGRQETQYF. Written as DNA, the CDR3 is TGCAGTGCTAATCCTTCGGGACGGCAAGAGACCCAGTACTTC. The chain is built from TRBV20-1 and TRBJ2-5, with D perhaps matching TRBD1 or TRBD2 (5 bases each). Germline values: CDR1 DFQATT, CDR2 SNEGSKA (reference sequence). This CDR3 comprises 14 residues. V lost 4 bases and J lost 2, with 14 bases in between.

The V call is TRBV7-9, the J call TRBJ1-1; D is perhaps TRBD1 (5 bases). Trimming cost V 7 bases and J 5 bases, with 14 bases left between them. Germline values: CDR1 SEHNR, CDR2 FQNEAQ (reference sequence). The CDR3 is 13 amino acids. The CDR3 DNA is TGTGCCAGCACCCTTCTGTCAGGGACTGAAGCTTTCTTT. Translated: CASTLLSGTEAFF.

CDR3 in amino acids: CASSLAGGHSMKNTEAFF. CDR3 nucleotides: TGCGCCAGCAGCTTGGCCGGGGGGCACTCCATGAAAAACACTGAAGCTTTCTTT. The chain joins TRBV5-1 to TRBJ1-1; D may be TRBD1 (6 bases). Germline V CDR1 and CDR2: SGHRS, YFSETQ. V gave up 0 bases and J gave up 2 bases, with 20 bases separating them. The CDR3 has 18 amino acids.

The table lists this clonotype with a few counts. The chain links TRBV27 to TRBJ1-4; 8 bases fit TRBD1. The CDR3 is 15 amino acids. Unmatched junction bases numbered 3, after V lost 6 bases and J lost 0 bases. Looked up from germline, CDR1 is MNHEY and CDR2 is SMNVEV (reference sequence). The CDR3 region is CASSWDRSTNEKLFF. Written as DNA, the CDR3 is TGTGCCAGCAGCTGGGACAGGTCAACTAATGAAAAACTGTTTTTT.

The chain couples TRBV29-1 to TRBJ1-2; a weak D match, TRBD1 (5 bases). This CDR3 contains 13 residues. Germline loops: CDR1 SQVTM, CDR2 ANQGSEA. The V and J ends lost 7 bases and 2 bases respectively, with 14 bases between them. The CDR3 region has the DNA TGCAGCGCTACCGGGACGTCAAACTATGGCTACACCTTC. This translates into CSATGTSNYGYTF.

The chain combines TRBV18 with TRBJ2-5; the D is unclear. CDR3 length: 13 amino acids. Trimming stripped 3 bases from V and 2 bases from J, with 7 bases between. Germline-derived CDR1 and CDR2 are KGHSH and LQKENI. CDR3 DNA sequence: TGTGCCAGCTCACCCCTTATACAAGAGACCCAGTACTTC. Its translation is CASSPLIQETQYF.

The genes are TRBV6-1 and TRBJ2-1, with TRBD1 matching over 7 bases. Trimming removed 9 bases from V and 7 bases from J; junction bases left unmatched: 6. Germline-derived CDR1 and CDR2 are MNHNS and SASEGT. This CDR3 region has 12 residues. In nucleotides, the CDR3 is TGTGCCAGTGATCCACAGGGGAATGAGCAGTTCTTC. It codes for CASDPQGNEQFF.

The chain links TRBV7-9 to TRBJ1-1, with 7 bases identical to TRBD1. V gave up 3 bases and J gave up 10 bases; unmatched junction bases: 5. The CDR3 spans 12 residues. From germline, CDR1 is SEHNR and CDR2 FQNEAQ (reference sequence). In DNA form, the CDR3 reads TGTGCCAGCAGCTTCTCCCAGGGGGGAGCTTTCTTT. Its protein product is CASSFSQGGAFF.

Here the CDR3 DNA reads TGTGCCAGCAGCCAAGGGGGAGACGGTCAGCCCCAGCATTTT. Protein product: CASSQGGDGQPQHF. The genes are TRBV4-2 and TRBJ1-5; no clear D gene. V dropped 1 base and J dropped 6 bases, with 10 bases sitting between them. Germline-derived CDR1 and CDR2 are LGHNA and YNFKEQ. This CDR3 is 14 amino acids long.

The chain couples TRBV7-2 to TRBJ1-4; 12 bases line up with TRBD1. In germline, CDR1 is SGHTA, CDR2 FQGNSA. The J segment lost 7 bases and the V segment lost 3 bases, leaving 3 bases of the junction unmatched. This CDR3 is built from 15 residues. CDR3: CASSFPGQGAEKLFF. In nucleotides, the CDR3 is TGTGCCAGCAGCTTTCCGGGACAGGGGGCTGAAAAACTGTTTTTT.

The V call is TRBV5-5, the J call TRBJ1-2; 9 bases fit TRBD1. This CDR3 has 14 amino acids. The germline V gene encodes CDR1 SGHKS and CDR2 YYEKEE (reference sequence). J lost 5 bases, V lost 4 bases, and 6 bases had no gene match. CDR3 sequence: CASSVPDRGYGYTF. The CDR3 DNA sequence: TGTGCCAGCAGCGTCCCGGACAGGGGTTATGGCTACACCTTC.

This clonotype was counted between two and nine times. This chain uses TRBV7-2 with TRBJ2-3; D might be TRBD1 (6 bases). The germline CDR1 and CDR2 sequences are SGHTA and FQGNSA. The V and J ends lost 6 bases and 6 bases respectively, with 19 bases between them. CDR3 size: 15 residues. The CDR3 reads CASRPQGTIVDTQYF. In DNA form, the CDR3 reads TGTGCCAGCAGGCCGCAGGGGACAATTGTGGATACGCAGTATTTT. The complete variable domain, with remaining parts taken from reference TRBV7-2 and TRBJ2-3, reads GAGVSQSPSNKVTEKGKDVELRCDPISGHTALYWYRQSLGQGLEFLIYFQGNSAPDKSGLPSDRFSAERTGGSVSTLTIQRTQQEDSAVYLCASRPQGTIVDTQYFGPGTRLTVL.

V gene TRBV20-1 combines with J gene TRBJ2-3; 7 nucleotides line up with TRBD1. The CDR3 loop spans 13 amino acids. The V segment lost 2 bases and the J segment 7 bases; nucleotides outside the gene matches: 6. Germline CDR1 reads DFQATT; CDR2 reads SNEGSKA (reference sequence). For the CDR3, the DNA is TGCAGTGCTAGACTCAACAGGGGAAATACGCAGTATTTT. Amino acids: CSARLNRGNTQYF.

Comments on this clonotype: A junction end diverges from the germline sequence, so it may reflect a read error. This sequence joins TRBV5-1 and TRBJ1-1, with D possibly being TRBD1 (5 bases). Germline CDR1 SGHRS, CDR2 YFSETQ. The CDR3 loop spans 14 amino acids. The CDR3 loop reads CASSSAGTATEAFF. The CDR3, as DNA: TGTGCCAGCAGCTCTGCTGGGACGGCCACTGAAGCTTTCTTT.

This clonotype came up a few times. V is TRBV5-1 and J is TRBJ2-7; D is undetermined. This CDR3 region has 13 residues. Trimming shortened V by 1 base and J by 3 bases, and 8 bases separated the two germline ends. Germline CDR1 SGHRS, CDR2 YFSETQ. DNA of the CDR3: TGCGCCAGCAGCTTGTCTAACAGCTACGAGCAGTACTTC. It codes for CASSLSNSYEQYF. Looking up the rest from reference TRBV5-1 and TRBJ2-7 gives the full variable domain: KAGVTQTPRYLIKTRGQQVTLSCSPISGHRSVSWYQQTPGQGLQFLFEYFSETQRNKGNFPGRFSGRQFSNSRSEMNVSTLELGDSALYLCASSLSNSYEQYFGPGTRLTVT.

This chain joins TRBV20-1 and TRBJ1-1; no clear D gene. CDR3 length: 11 amino acids. Deletions cut 0 bases from V and 4 bases from J, with 3 bases between. Germline CDR1 reads DFQATT; CDR2 reads SNEGSKA (reference sequence). The CDR3: CSARDRTEAFF. The CDR3 DNA reads as TGCAGTGCTAGAGATCGCACTGAAGCTTTCTTT.

The rearrangement uses TRBV24-1 and TRBJ1-2; 10 bases are a match to TRBD1. The CDR3 length is 12 residues. The junction had 4 bases not matched to a gene; V was cut back by 9 bases and J by 7 bases. The germline V gene encodes CDR1 KGHDR and CDR2 SFDVKD. CDR3 coding DNA: TGTGCCACCGGGACAGGGGATTCTGGCTACACCTTC. This encodes CATGTGDSGYTF.

The chain links TRBV20-1 to TRBJ1-6, with D possibly being TRBD1 (6 bases). Germline CDR1 and CDR2: DFQATT and SNEGSKA (reference sequence). This CDR3 has 15 residues. Trimming removed 3 bases from V and 7 bases from J, with 16 bases in between. The CDR3 DNA follows: TGCAGTGCTAGGGGACTCGGACAGAGAAATTCACCCCTCCACTTT. Translated: CSARGLGQRNSPLHF.

The chain has TRBV19 and TRBJ1-6; D uncertain. The germline V gene encodes CDR1 LNHDA and CDR2 SQIVND (reference sequence). V was cut by 4 bases and J by 13 bases, with 11 bases left in between. This CDR3 is built from 12 residues. CDR3 amino acids: CASSTQGGPLHF. The CDR3 DNA sequence: TGTGCCAGTAGTACTCAAGGAGGCCCCCTCCACTTT.

Only a few counts were recorded for this clonotype. The chain carries TRBV20-1 and TRBJ2-5, with TRBD1 as a possible D gene (6 bases). V lost 1 base, J lost 3 bases, and 12 bases lay in between. Per the germline V gene, CDR1 is DFQATT and CDR2 is SNEGSKA (reference sequence). The CDR3 length is 14 residues. The CDR3 DNA reads TGCAGTGCTAGAGCAGGCAGGGGTGAAGAGACCCAGTACTTC. This gives the protein CSARAGRGEETQYF.

V is TRBV12-3 or TRBV12-4 and J is TRBJ1-5; TRBD1 aligns across 10 bases. The CDR3 loop spans 16 amino acids. Trimming took 3 bases from V and 6 from J; bases not matched to a gene: 8. This CDR3 reads CASSFPPRDRGQPQHF. The DNA of the CDR3 is TGTGCCAGCAGTTTTCCCCCCCGGGACAGGGGTCAGCCCCAGCATTTT.

This chain connects TRBV15 to TRBJ2-1; D might be TRBD1 or TRBD2, each matching 5 bases. The J call may not be correct, given that the DNA end is closer to TRBJ2-5. Germline assignment: CDR1 LNHNV and CDR2 YYDKDF (reference sequence). There are 17 residues in the CDR3. DNA of the CDR3: TGTGCCACCAGCGGGACGAAAATGGGATCTCTGCAAGAGACCCAGTACTTC. Its protein product is CATSGTKMGSLQETQYF.

V is TRBV2 and J is TRBJ1-6; tentatively, D is TRBD1 (5 bases). V was cut by 2 bases and J by 9 bases, with 11 bases left in between. Germline V lookup: CDR1 SNHLY, CDR2 FYNNEI. The CDR3 is 14 residues long. CDR3 amino acids: CASSEQGGGSPLHF. The CDR3 coding sequence is TGTGCCAGCAGTGAACAGGGAGGTGGTTCACCCCTCCACTTT. Supplemented by reference TRBV2 and TRBJ1-6, the full variable domain reads EPEVTQTPSHQVTQMGQEVILRCVPISNHLYFYWYRQILGQKVEFLVSFYNNEISEKSEIFDDQFSVERPDGSNFTLKIRSTKLEDSAMYFCASSEQGGGSPLHFGNGTRLTVT.

This clonotype showed up many times. This chain joins TRBV5-1 and TRBJ2-5; 10 nucleotides match TRBD2. The CDR3 runs to 19 residues. Germline CDR1 and CDR2: SGHRS and YFSETQ. With V trimmed by 9 bases and J by 4 bases, 24 bases remained unmatched. CDR3 amino acids: CAILRVKRGGRSSGETQYF. DNA of the CDR3: TGCGCCATCCTTCGGGTGAAGCGGGGGGGCCGGAGTAGTGGAGAGACCCAGTACTTC.

This clonotype occurred a few times. DNA of the CDR3: TGTGCCATCAGTGGCCTAGCGGCTCCGAGCAATGAGCAGTTCTTC. This codes for CAISGLAAPSNEQFF. The chain recombines TRBV10-3 with TRBJ2-5; 7 bases are shared with TRBD2. TRBJ2-1 explains the end of the DNA better; the J call may be wrong. This CDR3 contains 15 residues. CDR1 and CDR2 (germline): ENHRY, SYGVKD.

This chain links TRBV7-9 with TRBJ1-2; D ambiguous. The CDR3 spans 14 residues. Germline values: CDR1 SEHNR, CDR2 FQNEAQ (reference sequence). Between the trimmed V and J ends, which lost 4 bases and 1 base, there was a span of 10 bases. The CDR3 DNA follows: TGTGCCAGCAGCTCCCGGGGAGTTAACTATGGCTACACCTTC. It specifies CASSSRGVNYGYTF.

This clonotype was found a few times. This chain uses TRBV6-5 with TRBJ2-5; tentative D call: TRBD2 (7 bases). Gene TRBJ2-1 matches the end of the DNA better, so the J call may be wrong. Germline V gene sequence: CDR1 MNHEY, CDR2 SVGAGI. The CDR3 has 16 residues. CDR3: CASSYSGGPRGNEQFF. In DNA form, the CDR3 reads TGTGCCAGCAGTTACTCCGGGGGGCCCCGGGGCAATGAGCAGTTCTTC.